The T cell receptor beta chain described here comes from a study of CD8+CD57+ T cells in acquired aplastic anemia. For the study at large: DNA from sorted CD4+ and CD8+ cells averaged roughly 3.2 ug. Healthy donors gave 9.5 million to 12 million reads on average for CD4+ cells.

This clonotype was observed a handful of times. The antigen remains undetermined. Overall study results and limits: Around 30 sequences, all CD8+ CDR3, were shared between patients and controls. The study found no significant CD8+ Simpson's diversity difference between patients and controls.

Genomic DNA, serving as template, underwent TCR beta VDJ and CDR3 profiling. From the reads, TCRdb called clonotypes with MiXCR, one entry per CDR3 protein. The table lists about 210,000 distinct CDR3 sequences, roughly 57% of them singletons, with approximately 30% in the top ten. Sequencing was carried out using sorted CD4+, CD8+, or CD8+CD57+ T cells (not recorded which) from PBMCs. The receptor was derived from a human donor in good health.

The CDR3 reads CATSPSGGRNEQFF. In DNA, the CDR3 is TGTGCCACCAGCCCATCAGGAGGCAGGAATGAGCAGTTCTTC. The chain has TRBV24-1 and TRBJ2-1; tentatively, D is TRBD2 (5 bases). CDR1 and CDR2 from the germline V gene are KGHDR and SFDVKD. The CDR3 totals 14 residues. V dropped 7 bases and J dropped 7 bases, with 16 bases sitting between them.